The entry below describes one T cell receptor beta chain. The antigen remains unidentified. This is likely a read error, given that the CDR3 carries no conserved phenylalanine or tryptophan at its end. TCRbeta libraries were built with three rounds of nested PCR, modified from ARM-PCR. TCRdb reanalysed the multiplex PCR reads using MiXCR and keeps one entry per CDR3 protein. The sample shows over 110,000 distinct CDR3 sequences, around 61% of them seen only once. The data stem from a study of tumor and adjacent non-tumor tissue in lung cancer. The wider study: Patients comprised roughly 12 adenocarcinoma, a couple of squamous cell carcinoma and 1 small cell lung cancer. Each sample yielded 3.5 million to 4.5 million productive TCRbeta reads on average. Findings of the study overall: Normal lung showed higher cumulative top 100 clone frequency than tumor.

Trimming removed 5 bases from V and 3 bases from J, with 5 bases in between. Germline V gene sequence: CDR1 SGHNT, CDR2 YENEEA. CDR3 size: 11 residues. This sample's RNA came from whole unsorted tissue. The sample taken for sequencing was lung tumor tissue. The TCR sequence derives from a man between 60 and 75 years old with small cell lung cancer. The chain is built from TRBV11-3 and TRBJ2-7, with no clear D. In DNA form, the CDR3 reads TGTGCCAGCAGCAACTGCTACGAGCAGTACTCC. It translates to CASSNCYEQYS.